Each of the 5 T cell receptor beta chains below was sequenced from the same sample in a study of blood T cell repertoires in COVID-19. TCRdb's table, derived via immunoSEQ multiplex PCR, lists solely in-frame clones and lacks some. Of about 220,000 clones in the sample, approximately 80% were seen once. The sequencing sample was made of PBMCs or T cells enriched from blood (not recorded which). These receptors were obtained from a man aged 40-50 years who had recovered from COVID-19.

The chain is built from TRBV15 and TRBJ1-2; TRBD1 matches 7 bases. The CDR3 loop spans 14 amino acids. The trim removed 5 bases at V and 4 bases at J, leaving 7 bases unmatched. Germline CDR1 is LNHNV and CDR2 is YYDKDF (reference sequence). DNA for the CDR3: TGTGCCACCAGCGCAGAGAGGGGGCTCTATGGCTACACCTTC. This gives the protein CATSAERGLYGYTF.

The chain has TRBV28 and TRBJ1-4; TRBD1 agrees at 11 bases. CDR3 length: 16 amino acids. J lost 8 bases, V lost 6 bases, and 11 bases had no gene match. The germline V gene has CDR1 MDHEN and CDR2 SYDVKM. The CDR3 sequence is CASRPWTGGIREKLFF. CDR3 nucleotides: TGTGCCAGCAGACCTTGGACAGGGGGCATTCGGGAAAAACTGTTTTTT.

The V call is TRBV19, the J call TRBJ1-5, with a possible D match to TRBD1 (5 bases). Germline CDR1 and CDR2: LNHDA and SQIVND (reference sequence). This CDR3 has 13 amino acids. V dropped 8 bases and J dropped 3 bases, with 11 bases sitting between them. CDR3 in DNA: TGTGCCAGTGCCGTAGGGGACAATCAGCCCCAGCATTTT. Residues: CASAVGDNQPQHF.

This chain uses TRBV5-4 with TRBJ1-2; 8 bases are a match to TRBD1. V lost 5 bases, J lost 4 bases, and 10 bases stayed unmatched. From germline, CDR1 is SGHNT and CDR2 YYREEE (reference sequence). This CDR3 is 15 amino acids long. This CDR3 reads CASSDFRGRAYGYTF. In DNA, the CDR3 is TGTGCCAGCAGTGATTTCAGGGGGCGGGCCTATGGCTACACCTTC.

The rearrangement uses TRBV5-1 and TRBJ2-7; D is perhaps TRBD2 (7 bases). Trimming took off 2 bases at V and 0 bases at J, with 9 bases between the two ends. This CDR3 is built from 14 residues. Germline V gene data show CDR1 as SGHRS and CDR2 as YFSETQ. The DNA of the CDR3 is TGCGCCAGCAGCTTAGGGGGGGACTCCTACGAGCAGTACTTC. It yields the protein CASSLGGDSYEQYF.